This is a list of T cell receptor beta chains from one sample in a study of T-cell memory formation after mild COVID-19. MiXCR was run by TCRdb on the 5' RACE reads, yielding one entry per CDR3 protein. The sample holds about 540,000 distinct CDR3 sequences, roughly 21% seen once. The sequenced material came from PBMCs or a T cell subset sorted from them (not recorded which). The receptors shown here come from an adult woman who had mild COVID-19 (a few samples of this study predate the infection). Cell type and time point are not known. CDR3s include the opening cysteine and the closing phenylalanine or tryptophan. Fields, in order: J gene, D gene, V gene, clone size, CDR3 DNA, CDR3 protein. The D gene is left open where the match is weak. Size is omitted from some rows. Given values are once, few, many or a class for expanded clones.

>TRBJ2-1|-|TRBV7-9|few
TGTGCCAGCAGCTCTCGAGGGGATTTTAAGACCTACAATGAGCAGTTCTTC
CASSSRGDFKTYNEQFF
>TRBJ2-2|-|TRBV30|-
TGTGCCTCTAGGACAACCACCGGGGAGCTGTTTTTT
CASRTTTGELFF
>TRBJ2-7|-|TRBV5-1|-
TGCGCCAGCAGCTTGGTACGATTTGACGAGCAGTACTTC
CASSLVRFDEQYF
>TRBJ2-2|TRBD2|TRBV7-2|few
TGTGCCAGCAGCTTCCTAAGCGGGAGGGCCGGGGAGCTGTTTTTT
CASSFLSGRAGELFF
>TRBJ2-7|TRBD2|TRBV9|-
TGTGCCAGCAGCAGCGGGGGGGCTAGCGAGCAGTACTTC
CASSSGGASEQYF
>TRBJ1-1|-|TRBV14|-
TGTGCCAGCAGCCAAGTCTCCGGGACCCCGTTGGCTGAAGCTTTCTTT
CASSQVSGTPLAEAFF
>TRBJ2-3|TRBD2|TRBV13|-
TGTGCCAGCAGCTCCAGGACTAGCGGGGGGGTCAGCACAGATACGCAGTATTTT
CASSSRTSGGVSTDTQYF
>TRBJ2-7|TRBD1|TRBV7-6|-
TGTGCCAGCAGCACGACAGGGGCCGGCGAGCAGTACTTC
CASSTTGAGEQYF
>TRBJ2-6|TRBD1|TRBV7-2|few
TGTGCCAGCAGCTTAGAGGGGGCAACTGGGGCCAACGTCCTGACTTTC
CASSLEGATGANVLTF
>TRBJ1-1|-|TRBV7-2|few
TGTGCCAGCAGCCTGCCCAGGGATACGGCTTTCTTT
CASSLPRDTAFF
>TRBJ1-2|-|TRBV12-3/TRBV12-4|-
TGTGCCAGCAGCCCGACAGACGGCTATGGCTACACCTTC
CASSPTDGYGYTF
>TRBJ2-2|TRBD1|TRBV27|-
TGTGCCAGCACCTCAAGGGGGACAGGGGTACCCACCGGGGAGCTGTTTTTT
CASTSRGTGVPTGELFF
>TRBJ1-1|TRBD1|TRBV7-9|-
TGTGCCAGCAGCTGGACAGGGGAAATGGACACTGAAGCTTTCTTT
CASSWTGEMDTEAFF
>TRBJ2-2|-|TRBV19|once
TGTGCCAGTAGAATACAGCCAGAAACCGGGGAGCTGTTTTTT
CASRIQPETGELFF
>TRBJ2-7|-|TRBV5-1|once
TGCGCCAGCAGCCTCGCCCCGGGACTGACCTCCTACGAGCAGTACTTC
CASSLAPGLTSYEQYF
>TRBJ2-2|-|TRBV6-2/TRBV6-3|-
TGTGCCAGCAGTGCTTGGAGGGACGGGGAGCTGTTTTTT
CASSAWRDGELFF
>TRBJ1-1|-|TRBV7-8|few
TGTGCCAGCAGCTTATGGGGGGCGCAAACTGAAGCTTTCTTT
CASSLWGAQTEAFF
>TRBJ2-1|-|TRBV2|-
TGTGCCAGCAGTGAACGGCTGAGCTACAATGAGCAGTTCTTC
CASSERLSYNEQFF
>TRBJ2-1|-|TRBV12-5|-
TGTGCTAGTGGTTCCGGTTATGAGCAGTTCTTC
CASGSGYEQFF
>TRBJ2-7|-|TRBV4-1|-
TGCGCCAGCAGCCAAGATCAGGGTCCCGTCGAGCAGTACTTC
CASSQDQGPVEQYF
>TRBJ1-2|TRBD1|TRBV5-1|-
TGCGCCAGCAGCCCGACAGGGGGAAACTATGGCTACACCTTC
CASSPTGGNYGYTF
>TRBJ1-1|-|TRBV12-3/TRBV12-4|-
TGTGCCAGCAGGGCGTCGACAGGGAACACTGAAGCTTTCTTT
CASRASTGNTEAFF